These T cell receptor beta chains were read from a single sample in a study of PD-L1 blockade in urothelial cancer. Sequencing was performed with immunoSEQ multiplex PCR; in TCRdb, only in-frame clones are kept and a portion is missing. The table lists 44,000 or so clones, around 80% of them singletons, with about 3.2% in the top ten. Sequenced here: PBMCs, sampled around atezolizumab (anti-PD-L1) treatment. The receptors stem from a man in his 70s with urothelial cancer. CDR3s include the opening cysteine and the closing phenylalanine or tryptophan. A D gene is named only where the DNA matches it firmly. Only some rows state a clone size, as once, few, many or a class for expanded clones.

v_call	d_call	clone_size	j_call	cdr3_aa	cdr3_nt
TRBV2	TRBD2	.	TRBJ2-2	CASSEAGREGTGELFF	TGTGCCAGCAGTGAAGCAGGCCGGGAGGGCACCGGGGAGCTGTTTTTT
TRBV4-3	.	.	TRBJ2-2	CASSQATGQSGELFF	TGCGCCAGCAGCCAAGCCACAGGGCAGAGCGGGGAGCTGTTTTTT
TRBV4-3	.	few	TRBJ1-2	CASSHRTGRGYTF	TGCGCCAGCAGCCACAGAACAGGGAGAGGCTACACCTTC
TRBV28	TRBD1	.	TRBJ1-5	CASSFSQGVGQPQHF	TGTGCCAGCAGTTTTAGTCAGGGGGTCGGTCAGCCCCAGCATTTT
TRBV28	TRBD1	once	TRBJ2-3	CASSFPGQGKKDTQYF	TGTGCCAGCAGTTTCCCGGGACAGGGGAAGAAAGATACGCAGTATTTT
TRBV5-4	.	.	TRBJ1-6	CASRNQQGRNSPLHF	TGTGCCAGCAGAAACCAACAGGGCAGGAATTCACCCCTCCACTTT
TRBV7-2	TRBD1	.	TRBJ1-1	CASSPYDRAGAKAFF	TGTGCCAGCAGCCCATATGACAGGGCAGGAGCAAAGGCTTTCTTT
TRBV2	TRBD2	.	TRBJ2-7	CASGLAGTEQYF	TGTGCCAGCGGACTAGCGGGAACTGAGCAGTACTTC
TRBV5-6	.	.	TRBJ1-2	CASSLRRDHGYTF	TGTGCCAGCAGCTTAAGGAGGGACCATGGCTACACCTTC
TRBV19	.	.	TRBJ2-2	CASAESGVGGELFF	TGTGCCAGTGCTGAGTCGGGTGTGGGCGGGGAGCTGTTTTTT
TRBV9	TRBD2	.	TRBJ2-1	CASSVGLAGGRDEQFF	TGTGCCAGCAGCGTAGGGCTAGCGGGAGGTAGAGATGAGCAGTTCTTC
TRBV18	.	.	TRBJ1-5	CASSLGGRDQPQHF	TGTGCCAGCTCCCTTGGGGGGAGGGACCAGCCCCAGCATTTT
TRBV5-1	.	.	TRBJ1-4	CASSLAGTYNEKLFF	TGCGCCAGCAGCTTGGCGGGTACCTATAATGAAAAACTGTTTTTT
TRBV11-2	.	.	TRBJ2-5	CASRTLRETQYF	TGTGCCAGCCGTACGCTGCGAGAGACCCAGTACTTC
TRBV27	.	once	TRBJ1-1	CASSFRQPTEAFF	TGTGCCAGCAGTTTTAGACAGCCCACTGAAGCTTTCTTT
TRBV7-2	TRBD1	.	TRBJ2-1	CASSYGRDSNEQFF	TGTGCCAGCAGCTACGGACGGGACAGTAATGAGCAGTTCTTC
TRBV18	TRBD1	.	TRBJ2-1	CASSPTGFNEQFF	TGTGCCAGCTCCCCGACAGGGTTCAATGAGCAGTTCTTC
TRBV18	.	.	TRBJ2-4	CASSPSDSGIQYF	TGTGCCAGCTCACCAAGTGACAGTGGCATTCAGTACTTC
TRBV27	.	.	TRBJ2-2	CASSPTVNTGELFF	TGTGCCAGCAGTCCGACAGTGAACACCGGGGAGCTGTTTTTT
TRBV6-1	TRBD2	.	TRBJ2-7	CASSEGLAGPYEQYF	TGTGCCAGCAGTGAAGGGCTAGCGGGGCCTTACGAGCAGTACTTC
TRBV21-1	.	.	TRBJ1-2	CASRDRENYNYGYTF	TGTGCCAGCAGGGACAGGGAGAACTATAACTATGGCTACACCTTC
TRBV28	TRBD1	.	TRBJ1-5	CASRTGEDQPQHF	TGTGCCAGCAGAACAGGGGAAGATCAGCCCCAGCATTTT
TRBV18	.	.	TRBJ1-1	CASSPPSLVTEAFF	TGTGCCAGCTCACCACCTAGTTTAGTAACTGAAGCTTTCTTT
TRBV19	.	.	TRBJ2-3	CASSPLDRYKYTQYF	TGTGCCAGTAGCCCACTGGACAGATACAAGTATACGCAGTATTTT
TRBV6-4	TRBD1	few	TRBJ2-2	CASRATGAGELFF	TGTGCCAGCAGGGCCACAGGGGCTGGGGAGCTGTTTTTT
TRBV7-2	.	.	TRBJ1-1	CASSLASVNTEAFF	TGTGCCAGCAGCTTAGCAAGCGTGAACACTGAAGCTTTCTTT
TRBV4-2	TRBD2	.	TRBJ2-5	CASSRRPSGGAGETQYF	TGTGCCAGCAGCCGACGCCCTAGCGGGGGGGCGGGGGAGACCCAGTACTTC
TRBV18	.	.	TRBJ2-7	CASSPTGTHYEQYF	TGTGCCAGCTCACCTACAGGGACGCACTACGAGCAGTACTTC
TRBV29-1	TRBD2	few	TRBJ2-3	CSVVLAGTLDTQYF	TGCAGCGTTGTACTAGCGGGAACGTTAGATACGCAGTATTTT
TRBV29-1	TRBD2	.	TRBJ2-3	CSAGLAGVKLSTDTQYF	TGCAGCGCGGGACTAGCGGGAGTGAAGCTTTCCACAGATACGCAGTATTTT
TRBV4-1	TRBD1	.	TRBJ1-2	CASSQLGQGVPYGYTF	TGCGCCAGCAGCCAACTAGGACAGGGGGTACCCTATGGCTACACCTTC
TRBV19	TRBD2	.	TRBJ2-2	CASSPPRRGVTGELFF	TGTGCCAGTAGCCCCCCTCGACGGGGGGTGACCGGGGAGCTGTTTTTT
TRBV11-3	TRBD1	.	TRBJ2-1	CASSLGTGDEQFF	TGTGCCAGCAGCTTAGGGACAGGGGATGAGCAGTTCTTC
TRBV28	.	.	TRBJ2-7	CASSLTSGSYEQYF	TGTGCCAGCAGTCTTACATCGGGCTCCTACGAGCAGTACTTC
TRBV9	TRBD1	.	TRBJ1-6	CASSDRDRGIGNSPLHF	TGTGCCAGCAGCGATCGGGACAGGGGGATTGGCAATTCACCCCTCCACTTT
TRBV11-2	.	.	TRBJ1-1	CASSLKGTEAFF	TGTGCCAGCAGCTTAAAGGGGACTGAAGCTTTCTTT
TRBV6-6	.	.	TRBJ1-5	CASSDGHYSNQPQHF	TGTGCCAGCAGTGATGGACATTATAGCAATCAGCCCCAGCATTTT
TRBV5-6	.	.	TRBJ1-6	CASSPRSTSYNSPLHF	TGTGCCAGCAGCCCTCGGAGTACCTCCTATAATTCACCCCTCCACTTT
TRBV7-2	.	.	TRBJ2-7	CASSTGNSYEQYF	TGTGCCAGCAGCACCGGGAACTCCTACGAGCAGTACTTC
TRBV7-2	TRBD1	.	TRBJ2-5	CASSADRVSKTQYF	TGTGCCAGCAGCGCAGACAGGGTCAGCAAGACCCAGTACTTC
TRBV2	TRBD1	.	TRBJ2-7	CASRGTGSYEQYF	TGTGCCAGCAGGGGGACAGGATCCTACGAGCAGTACTTC
TRBV5-6	.	.	TRBJ1-4	CASSIGTYEKLFF	TGTGCCAGCAGCATAGGGACATATGAAAAACTGTTTTTT
TRBV27	.	.	TRBJ2-7	CASSSGRGLYEQYF	TGTGCCAGCAGTTCCGGGAGGGGGCTTTACGAGCAGTACTTC
TRBV28	TRBD1	.	TRBJ2-1	CASSRFNPGQGSNEQFF	TGTGCCAGCAGTCGATTCAATCCGGGACAGGGGTCCAATGAGCAGTTCTTC
TRBV5-1	.	.	TRBJ2-3	CASSFQGSTDTQYF	TGCGCCAGCAGCTTTCAGGGCAGCACAGATACGCAGTATTTT
TRBV6-6	.	.	TRBJ2-7	CASSSPAVNSYEQYF	TGTGCCAGCAGTTCTCCCGCGGTGAACTCCTACGAGCAGTACTTC
TRBV19	TRBD1	few	TRBJ1-5	CASSITGAGNQPQHF	TGTGCCAGTAGTATCACAGGGGCTGGCAATCAGCCCCAGCATTTT